The source of this T cell receptor (beta chain) is a study of Tregs in tolerant kidney transplant recipients. Germline V gives CDR1 MDHEN, CDR2 SYDVKM. The CDR3 is 14 amino acids. V was clipped by 6 bases and J by 4 bases, with 12 bases between them. As for this clone: The antigen remains unidentified.

Broader study findings: Expanding Tregs on activated donor B cells appeared to best identify donor-specific TCRbeta clones. Biological reproducibility was not directly addressed in this study. Few patients were studied, so findings need validation in larger groups.

Profiling relied on immunoSEQ multiplex PCR, and the TCRdb table lists in-frame clones only, not all of them. This table holds some 65,000 clones, 80% to 85% found once. Thawed PBMCs were FACS-sorted into unstimulated CD4+CD25+CD127- regulatory T cells, CD4+CD25- non-regulatory cells, CD4 and CD8 cells. Sequenced: CD4+ T cells from blood. This sequence was found in a human donor in good health. V and J are TRBV28 and TRBJ1-4, with D perhaps matching TRBD1 (6 bases). This CDR3 is CASRSGGLNEKLFF. The CDR3 nucleotides are TGTGCCAGCAGGTCCGGGGGGCTTAATGAAAAACTGTTTTTT. The full variable domain, completed using reference TRBV28 and TRBJ1-4, is DVKVTQSSRYLVKRTGEKVFLECVQDMDHENMFWYRQDPGLGLRLIYFSYDVKMKEKGDIPEGYSVSREKKERFSLILESASTNQTSMYLCASRSGGLNEKLFFGSGTQLSVL.